This TCR beta chain was identified during a study of blood T cells in healthy people across ages. A second PCR, run for about 7 to 11 cycles, used a sample-barcoded 5' primer plus a J-beta primer mix. MiXCR was run by TCRdb on the 5' RACE reads, yielding one entry per CDR3 protein. The sample holds over 500,000 distinct CDR3 sequences, about 29% seen once. Between the trimmed V and J ends, which lost 6 bases and 3 bases, there was a span of 14 bases. This CDR3 is built from 13 residues. The germline CDR1 and CDR2 sequences are DFQATT and SNEGSKA (reference sequence). These data were also reused for a study on T cells of mothers and their children. That study reports: cDNA was synthesized from all extracted RNA at about 1.5 ug per reaction. At a sensitivity of about 98 clones per million clonotypes, no persistent microchimeric T cell clones appeared.

The sequencing input was blood. The rearrangement joins TRBV20-1 to TRBJ1-1; D gene uncertain. This clonotype was sampled from a boy aged 2-15 years in good health. CDR3 DNA sequence: TGCAGTGCCCTCGGGCCGACCCACACTGAAGCTTTCTTT. Translation: CSALGPTHTEAFF.